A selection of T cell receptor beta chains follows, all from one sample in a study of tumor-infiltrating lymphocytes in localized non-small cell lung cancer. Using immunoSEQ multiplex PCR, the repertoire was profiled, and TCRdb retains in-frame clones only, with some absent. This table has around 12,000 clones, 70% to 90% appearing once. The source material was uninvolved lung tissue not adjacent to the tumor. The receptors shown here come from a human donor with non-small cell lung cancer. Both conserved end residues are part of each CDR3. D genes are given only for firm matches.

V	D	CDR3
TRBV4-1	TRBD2	CASSQGRGGGSFQETQYF
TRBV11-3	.	CASSLALCYGYTF
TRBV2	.	CASSDRDMSYEQYF
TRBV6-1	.	CASSESGRTEAFF
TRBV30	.	CAYTRQVMNTEAFF
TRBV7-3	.	CASAPWPGNTEAFF
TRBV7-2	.	CASSFPFGPQHF
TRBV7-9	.	CASSPRGTEAFF
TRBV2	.	CASSTQGPNEKLFF
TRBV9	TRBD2	CASSVLGTSGQETQYF
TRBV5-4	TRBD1	CASSGGTGGVNTEAFF
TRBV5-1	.	CASRGGPNTGELFF
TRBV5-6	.	CASSSLTAQETQYF
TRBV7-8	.	CASSLEGVTGANVLTF
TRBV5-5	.	CASSFNRGETQYF
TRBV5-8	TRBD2	CASSPGTSGSDTQYF
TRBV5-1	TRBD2	CASSVLAGGGQETQYF
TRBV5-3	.	CARRQYTGELFF
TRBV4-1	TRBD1	CASSLMGQGNTGELFF
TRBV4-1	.	CASSQEKGVSPLHF
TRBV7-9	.	CASSLGFNNEKLFF
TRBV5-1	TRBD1	CASSLTGDRGTDTQYF
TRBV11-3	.	CASSLGAANSPLHF
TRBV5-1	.	CASSLEGGPYNEQFF
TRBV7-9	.	CASSPTTGSLNQPQHF